This T cell receptor (beta chain) was documented in a study of blood T cell repertoires in COVID-19. Germline loops: CDR1 MNHEY, CDR2 SVGAGI. With 2 bases clipped from V and 8 bases from J, the junction kept 8 bases outside the gene matches. The CDR3 has 15 residues. Repertoires were generated with immunoSEQ multiplex PCR, while TCRdb's copy carries only in-frame clones and drops some. The sample includes about 90,000 clones, roughly nine tenths seen only once; the top ten take about 3.3%. The sequenced material came from peripheral blood. This TCR was sampled from a woman in her 70s with acute or convalescent COVID-19. The V gene is TRBV6-5, the J gene TRBJ2-1; TRBD1 matches at 8 bases. CDR3 coding DNA: TGTGCCAGCAGTTACGGGGGGACAGGTTATCATGAGCAGTTCTTC. It is translated as CASSYGGTGYHEQFF.